A selection of T cell receptor beta chains follows, all from one sample in a study of human T cells and chemical hapten exposure. MiXCR, applied by TCRdb to the RACE reads, yields one record per CDR3 protein. The sample has 300,000 to 450,000 distinct CDR3 sequences, 5.5% seen once; the top ten hold 7% to 10%. Sequencing was performed on whole blood, taken in connection with sensitization to the hapten diphenylcyclopropenone (DPC). These receptors came from a woman aged 18-29 years with alopecia areata. Some clones in this sample may be carry-over from other donors' samples. The CDR3 runs from the conserved cysteine through the conserved F or W. D genes are given only for firm matches. Where a row states a size, it is once, few, many or the class of an expanded clone; other rows omit it.

d_call j_call cdr3_length clone_size v_call cdr3_nt cdr3_aa
TRBD1 TRBJ2-3 16 many TRBV11-2 TGTGCCAGCAGCTTAGAGGGACAGGCACCGGCAGATACGCAGTATTTT CASSLEGQAPADTQYF
- TRBJ1-5 17 - TRBV12-5 TGTGCTAGTGGTTCTGGTGGAGGGGGATATAGCAATCAGCCCCAGCATTTT CASGSGGGGYSNQPQHF
TRBD1 TRBJ1-5 15 - TRBV7-9 TGTGCCAGCAGCCTCGACAGGGAGGAAGGGCAGCCCCAGCATTTT CASSLDREEGQPQHF
- TRBJ1-6 15 few TRBV19 TGTGCCAGTAGTTCCCCCTCCGCCAGGCCCTCACCCCTCCACTTT CASSSPSARPSPLHF
- TRBJ1-4 14 many TRBV10-3 TGTGCCATCAGTGACCCTACCATCAATGAAAAACTGTTTTTT CAISDPTINEKLFF
- TRBJ1-6 15 - TRBV12-3/TRBV12-4 TGTGCCAGCAGTTTATTCCGGGTTGAGAATTCACCCCTCCACTTT CASSLFRVENSPLHF
- TRBJ2-3 15 few TRBV6-5 TGTGCCAGCAGCCTCCTGACAGGTAGCACAGATACGCAGTATTTT CASSLLTGSTDTQYF
TRBD1 TRBJ1-6 19 - TRBV20-1 TGCAGTGCTAGAGATGCACGGGGGCAGGGGGCAGGGTACAATTCACCCCTCCACTTT CSARDARGQGAGYNSPLHF
- TRBJ1-3 16 few TRBV2 TGTGCCAGCAGCCGAACTTGGGGGTTCTCTGGAAACACCATATATTTT CASSRTWGFSGNTIYF
TRBD2 TRBJ2-5 18 - TRBV7-2 TGTGCCAGCAGCCTCATGGGACTAGCGGGGGGGGTCACCGAGACCCAGTACTTC CASSLMGLAGGVTETQYF
- TRBJ2-3 19 many TRBV5-1 TGCGCCAGCAGCCCGACGAATTTTTTTTCTGGGCCTAGCACAGATACGCAGTATTTT CASSPTNFFSGPSTDTQYF
- TRBJ2-6 16 few TRBV18 TGTGCCAGCTCACCAGTGACAGTCTCTGGGGCCAACGTCCTGACTTTC CASSPVTVSGANVLTF
TRBD1 TRBJ1-2 15 - TRBV4-3 TGCGCCAGCAGCCATGGGAGACAGGGGGCGGATGGCTACACCTTC CASSHGRQGADGYTF
TRBD1 TRBJ2-7 14 many TRBV12-3/TRBV12-4 TGTGCCAGCAGGCCCGGGACAGTGGGCTACGAGCAGTACTTC CASRPGTVGYEQYF
- TRBJ1-3 15 - TRBV18 TGTGCCAGTAGCGGGGGCCTGAGCTCTGGAAACACCATATATTTT CASSGGLSSGNTIYF
- TRBJ2-7 14 - TRBV6-5 TGTGCCAGCAGTCTCCGGGGACTTTTCTACGAGCAGTACTTC CASSLRGLFYEQYF
- TRBJ1-1 14 many TRBV12-3/TRBV12-4 TGTGCCAGCAGCACCCAACAGGAGGGCACTGAAGCTTTCTTT CASSTQQEGTEAFF
TRBD1 TRBJ2-3 14 many TRBV3-1 TGTGCCAGCAGCCCGGGACAGGGGCGAGATACGCAGTATTTT CASSPGQGRDTQYF
- TRBJ2-3 15 few TRBV21-1 TGTGCCAGCATAGAACTAGCGGGACGCACAGATACGCAGTATTTT CASIELAGRTDTQYF
- TRBJ1-2 14 few TRBV5-6 TGTGCCAGCAGCTTGGCCTCTAACCTTTATGGCTACACCTTC CASSLASNLYGYTF
- TRBJ1-1 13 many TRBV15 TGTGCCACCAGCAGTGGGAAGAACACTGAAGCTTTCTTT CATSSGKNTEAFF
- TRBJ2-2 16 many TRBV20-1 TGCAGTGCCCGAGAGGGCCGACTAGCGAACACCGGGGAGCTGTTTTTT CSAREGRLANTGELFF
TRBD1 TRBJ1-1 17 few TRBV12-5 TGTGCTAGCTACATGAGGTCTGCCGGGACAGCTAACACTGAAGCTTTCTTT CASYMRSAGTANTEAFF
TRBD1 TRBJ2-7 13 - TRBV10-3 TGTGCCATCAGGGGGGACAGTCCCTACGAGCAGTACTTC CAIRGDSPYEQYF
- TRBJ1-5 13 many TRBV9 TGTGCCAGCGGGGTTGGGGTCAATCAGCCCCAGCATTTT CASGVGVNQPQHF
- TRBJ1-1 19 few TRBV28 TGTGCCAGCAGTCTTGACGCAGCTCCAATCACGCGTCGAAACACTGAAGCTTTCTTT CASSLDAAPITRRNTEAFF
TRBD2 TRBJ2-1 16 - TRBV7-2 TGTGCCAGCCGCGAGGTTAGCGGGGGGGCGAACAATGAGCAGTTCTTC CASREVSGGANNEQFF
- TRBJ2-3 15 few TRBV5-6 TGTGCCAGCAGGGTTCGGCCATCAGGCCTAGATACGCAGTATTTT CASRVRPSGLDTQYF
- TRBJ1-1 13 - TRBV20-1 TGCAGTGCTAGTTGGGGGCGAGGGACTGAAGCTTTCTTT CSASWGRGTEAFF
- TRBJ1-1 14 few TRBV10-3 TGTGCCATCAGTCCGGGACGGGGGAACACTGAAGCTTTCTTT CAISPGRGNTEAFF
TRBD1 TRBJ1-6 14 many TRBV5-1 TGCGCCAGCAGCTTCTTGGACAGGGATTCACCCCTCCACTTT CASSFLDRDSPLHF
TRBD2 TRBJ2-1 18 many TRBV5-4 TGTGCCAGCAGCTTGCCGGGACTAGCGGGGGGCTCCTCCAATGAGCAGTTCTTC CASSLPGLAGGSSNEQFF
TRBD1 TRBJ1-1 14 few TRBV20-1 TGCAGTGCTACCCCGGGACAGGATCGGGCTGAAGCTTTCTTT CSATPGQDRAEAFF
TRBD1 TRBJ1-3 13 many TRBV7-2 TGTGCCAGCAGCCCATGGGACAGGGAAACCATATATTTT CASSPWDRETIYF
- TRBJ2-6 16 few TRBV6-1 TGTGCCAGCAGCCGGGACCCAGATTCTGGGGCCAACGTCCTGACTTTC CASSRDPDSGANVLTF
- TRBJ1-4 15 few TRBV9 TGTGCCAGCACCCGTGAACCGGGGGCGCGGGAAAAACTGTTTTTT CASTREPGAREKLFF
- TRBJ2-3 15 - TRBV12-3/TRBV12-4 TGTGCCAGCAGTTTACCTGGGACTCGCACAGATACGCAGTATTTT CASSLPGTRTDTQYF
- TRBJ2-2 13 - TRBV15 TGTGCCACCAGCAGAGAAATTTCCGTGGAGCTGTTTTTT CATSREISVELFF
TRBD2 TRBJ2-1 15 - TRBV7-2 TGTGCCAGCAGCTTCGGGACTAGCGTCGTTAGAGAGCAGTTCTTC CASSFGTSVVREQFF
TRBD2 TRBJ2-2 15 few TRBV6-6 TGTGCCAGCAGCAAGACTAGCGGGAACACCGGGGAGCTGTTTTTT CASSKTSGNTGELFF
TRBD2 TRBJ2-1 14 - TRBV7-2 TGTGCCTCAACCCGGGGGGGGGCCTACAATGAGCAGTTCTTC CASTRGGAYNEQFF
- TRBJ1-5 13 many TRBV12-5 TGTGCTAGTGGCCAGGCAGACAGCCAGCCCCAGCATTTT CASGQADSQPQHF
- TRBJ1-2 15 many TRBV12-3/TRBV12-4 TGTGCCAGCGTAAAGCTTGTTGGCGGTTTTGGTGGCTACACCTTC CASVKLVGGFGGYTF
- TRBJ2-2 14 many TRBV7-9 TGTGCCAGCATCCGGACTCCGGATGACGGGGAGCTGTTTTTT CASIRTPDDGELFF
TRBD1 TRBJ1-5 13 few TRBV12-3/TRBV12-4 TGTGCCAGCAGTACAGGGGAAAATCAGCCCCAGCATTTT CASSTGENQPQHF
- TRBJ2-3 14 many TRBV28 TGTGCCAGCAATCCTAGCTCAAATATGGATACGCAGTATTTT CASNPSSNMDTQYF
TRBD2 TRBJ2-1 19 many TRBV7-2 TGTGCCAGCAGCTTATTGGTGGGTCTAGCGGGGGGCTACTACAATGAGCAGTTCTTC CASSLLVGLAGGYYNEQFF
TRBD2 TRBJ2-1 16 few TRBV12-3/TRBV12-4 TGTGCCAGCAGCCCGATTGGACTAGCGGGGCAGGGGGAGCAGTTCTTC CASSPIGLAGQGEQFF
- TRBJ2-2 14 many TRBV12-3/TRBV12-4 TGTGCCAGCAGTTCGACCGAGAACACCGGGGAGCTGTTTTTT CASSSTENTGELFF
- TRBJ2-2 14 few TRBV19 TGTGCCAGTAGTATAGGATGGAACACCGGGGAGCTGTTTTTT CASSIGWNTGELFF